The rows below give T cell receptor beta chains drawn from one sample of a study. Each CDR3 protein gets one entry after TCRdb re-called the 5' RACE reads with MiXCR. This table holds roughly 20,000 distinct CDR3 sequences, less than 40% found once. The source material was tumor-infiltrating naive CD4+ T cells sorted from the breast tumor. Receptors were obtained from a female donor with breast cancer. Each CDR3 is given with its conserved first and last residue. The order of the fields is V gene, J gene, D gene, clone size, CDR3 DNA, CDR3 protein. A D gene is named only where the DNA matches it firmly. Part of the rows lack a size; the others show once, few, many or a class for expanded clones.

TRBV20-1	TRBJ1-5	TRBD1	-	TGCAGTGCTAGACTCGTCAGGGGGCAGCATCAGCCCCAGCATTTT	CSARLVRGQHQPQHF
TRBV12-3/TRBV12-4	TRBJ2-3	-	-	TGTGCCAGCAGTTTAAGGGGAACCACAGATACGCAGTATTTT	CASSLRGTTDTQYF
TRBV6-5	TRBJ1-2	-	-	TGTGCCAGCGGTTACTCAGGGAGTAACACCCATGGCTACACCTTC	CASGYSGSNTHGYTF
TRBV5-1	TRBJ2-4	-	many	TGCGCCAGCAGCCTCGGACTACAAAACATTCAGTACTTC	CASSLGLQNIQYF
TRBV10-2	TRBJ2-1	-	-	TGCGCCAGCAGTGAGTTTGCTGGAAGCTCCTACAATGAGCAGTTCTTC	CASSEFAGSSYNEQFF
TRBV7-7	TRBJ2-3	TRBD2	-	TGTGCTAGCAGCACGGGACTAGCGGACACAGATACGCAGTATTTT	CASSTGLADTDTQYF
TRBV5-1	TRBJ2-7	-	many	TGCGCCAGCAGCTTGGGGGGTGGTCACTACGAGCAGTACTTC	CASSLGGGHYEQYF
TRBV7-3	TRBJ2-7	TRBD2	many	TGTGCCAGCAGCCTCCACTTGCGGGAGGGCCCGGGATCCTACGAGCAGTACTTC	CASSLHLREGPGSYEQYF
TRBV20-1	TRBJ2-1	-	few	TGCAGTGCTAAGAATCGGGGTGGGGGATCGTTTGGGGGTGAGCAGTTCTTC	CSAKNRGGGSFGGEQFF
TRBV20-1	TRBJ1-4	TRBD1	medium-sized	TGCAGTGCTAGAGATGCCCAGGGGGATGAAAAACTGTTTTTT	CSARDAQGDEKLFF
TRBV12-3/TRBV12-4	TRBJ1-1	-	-	TGTGCCAGCAGTTTCTCCGTGAACGCTGAAGCTTTCTTT	CASSFSVNAEAFF
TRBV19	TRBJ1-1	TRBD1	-	TGTGCCAGTCGGGACAGACAGAACACTGAAGCTTTCTTT	CASRDRQNTEAFF
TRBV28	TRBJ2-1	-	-	TGTGCCAGCGACAGTGCGGACAATGAGCAGTTCTTC	CASDSADNEQFF
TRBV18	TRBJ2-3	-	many	TGTGCCAGCTCCCGCACAGATACGCAGTATTTT	CASSRTDTQYF
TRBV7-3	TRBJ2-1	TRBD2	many	TGTGCCAGCAGCCGGACTAGCGGGATGAATGAGCAGTTCTTC	CASSRTSGMNEQFF
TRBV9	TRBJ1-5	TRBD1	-	TGTGCCAGCAGCTCGGGAGGGGGCTATCAGCCCCAGCATTTT	CASSSGGGYQPQHF
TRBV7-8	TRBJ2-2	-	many	TGTGCCAGCAGCTTAGCGAGGGGCCGAGGCACCGGGGAGCTGTTTTTT	CASSLARGRGTGELFF
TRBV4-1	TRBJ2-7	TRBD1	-	TGCGCCAGCAGCCAACTGCATGGACAGGGAATCCCCTACGAGCAGTACTTC	CASSQLHGQGIPYEQYF
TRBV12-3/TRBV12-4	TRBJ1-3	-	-	TGTGCCACCGACCCTTGGGGCCAAGGGGCCGGAAACACCATATATTTT	CATDPWGQGAGNTIYF
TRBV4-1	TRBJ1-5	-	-	TGCGCCAGCAGCCAAGTAGAGGAGCAGCCCCAGCATTTT	CASSQVEEQPQHF
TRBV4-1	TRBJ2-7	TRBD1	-	TGCGCCAGCAGCCAAGACCAGGGACAGACCTCCTACGAGCAGTACTTC	CASSQDQGQTSYEQYF
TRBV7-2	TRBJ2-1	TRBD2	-	TGTGCCAGCAGCCCCGGGACTAGCGACCTAACGTGGAATGAGCAGTTCTTC	CASSPGTSDLTWNEQFF
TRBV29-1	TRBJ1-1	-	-	TGCAGCGTTGTGTCAGGGCCGAGGACTGAAGCTTTCTTT	CSVVSGPRTEAFF
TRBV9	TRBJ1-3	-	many	TGTGCCAGCAGCGTATCTCGCGGGGCCACCTCTGGAAACACCATATATTTT	CASSVSRGATSGNTIYF
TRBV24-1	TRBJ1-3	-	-	TGTGCCACCAGTGATTCCAGGGCCCCAGGAAACACCATATATTTT	CATSDSRAPGNTIYF
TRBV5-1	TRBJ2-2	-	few	TGCGCCAGCAGCTTGTCAGCAGGCCCCGGGGAGCTGTTTTTT	CASSLSAGPGELFF
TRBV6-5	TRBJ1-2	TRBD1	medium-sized	TGTGCCAGCAGTTCCACAGGGGGGGGTGGCTACACCTTC	CASSSTGGGGYTF
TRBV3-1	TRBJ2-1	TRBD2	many	TGTGCCAGCAGCCAGTTGCTAGCGGGAGTCCAGTCTTACAATGAGCAGTTCTTC	CASSQLLAGVQSYNEQFF
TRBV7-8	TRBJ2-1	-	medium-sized	TGTGCCAGCAGCTTAGAGGCCCGGACAGTTTACAATGAGCAGTTCTTC	CASSLEARTVYNEQFF
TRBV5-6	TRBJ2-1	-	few	TGTGCCAGCAGCTTGGGTTTCCTCGAGCAGTTCTTC	CASSLGFLEQFF
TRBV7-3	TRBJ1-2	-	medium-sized	TGTGCCAGCAGCTTAGAGGACGGAAGTACTAACTATGGCTACACCTTC	CASSLEDGSTNYGYTF
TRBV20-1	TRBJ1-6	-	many	TGCGGTCTCCGGGGCAACTACTATAATTCACCCCTCCACTTT	CGLRGNYYNSPLHF
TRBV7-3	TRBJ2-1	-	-	TGTGCCAGCAGCTTAACCGGCTATGGGACTCCAACCTACAATGAGCAGTTCTTC	CASSLTGYGTPTYNEQFF
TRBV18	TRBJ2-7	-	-	TGTGCCAGCTCAATGGACTACCTCGGGGAGCAGTACTTC	CASSMDYLGEQYF
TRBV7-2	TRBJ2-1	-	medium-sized	TGTGCCAGCAGCCCCCGGGGGGCAGGGAGAGGTGAGCAGTTCTTC	CASSPRGAGRGEQFF
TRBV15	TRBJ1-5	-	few	TGTGCCACCAGCACTAACAGGGTCGGGCAGCCCCAGCATTTT	CATSTNRVGQPQHF
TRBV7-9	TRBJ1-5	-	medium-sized	TGTGCCAGCAGCTTAACGTGGGATCAGCCCCAGCATTTT	CASSLTWDQPQHF
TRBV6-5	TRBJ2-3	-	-	TGTGCCAGCAGTGAAGAGCGGTACACAGATACGCAGTATTTT	CASSEERYTDTQYF
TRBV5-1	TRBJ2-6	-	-	TGCGCCAGCAGCATGGGACTTTCGGAGAGCTCTGGGGCCAACGTCCTGACTTTC	CASSMGLSESSGANVLTF
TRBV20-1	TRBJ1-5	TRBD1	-	TGCAGTGCCTCGACAGGGTGGAATCAGCCCCAGCATTTT	CSASTGWNQPQHF
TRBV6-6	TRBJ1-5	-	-	TGTGCCAGCAGTTCTCGGGGGGTGAGCAATCAGCCCCAGCATTTT	CASSSRGVSNQPQHF
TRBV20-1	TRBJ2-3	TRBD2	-	TGCAGCGCTAGCCCGCTTACTAGCGGGAGAACAGATACGCAGTATTTT	CSASPLTSGRTDTQYF
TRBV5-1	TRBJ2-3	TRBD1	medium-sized	TGCGCCAGCAGATCCGGACAGGGGACAGATACGCAGTATTTT	CASRSGQGTDTQYF